The T cell receptor (beta chain) under discussion was sequenced for a study of cytomegalovirus exposure and HLA in healthy donors (dated by TCRdb to the late 2010s). Looking at the study overall: In an earlier analysis of some 610 of the donors, 276 Gb of sequence data and approximately 120 million unique TCR beta sequences from roughly 200 million T cells were reported. Roughly 300 gigabases of sequencing data and around 90 million unique TCR sequences made up an early release that covered several hundred HLA-typed donors. The later analysis used no new phenotypic data to find candidate immune exposures, relying instead on TCR beta sequences and their occurrence across donors. Among roughly 400 genotyped donors of the cohort, an average of about 220,000 unique TCR beta nucleotide sequences was sequenced per donor, of which approximately 19% were non-productive. To decide whether each TCR beta V gene segment behaved as functional or pseudogenic, an earlier analysis of over 500 of the donors relied on high-throughput TCR beta sequencing. Four or five DR-DQ haplotypes were treated as single units for association and clustering because of strong linkage in the cohort. The study used immunosequencing to profile the T cell repertoires of several hundred subjects and linked those repertoires to cytomegalovirus serostatus. Among the roughly 400 genotyped donors, approximately 76% belonged to the genetic ancestry cluster associated with self-reported Caucasian donors. HLA typing included class I and class II loci at four-digit resolution. Donor age, sex, ethnicity and CMV serostatus were compiled alongside the repertoire data. The study was designed to test whether signatures of past pathogen exposure could be identified by cataloging public T cell receptors. High-throughput TCR immunosequencing, statistical association of individual TCRs with disease status, and machine learning were combined to predict cytomegalovirus infection status. Along with the roughly 670-subject first cohort, a separate validation cohort of roughly 110 different subjects was used. A later analysis re-analyzed previously published TCR beta repertoires from 500 to 700 donors and added high-resolution HLA genotyping to study TCR occurrence patterns. Genome-wide SNP genotypes for about 65% of the 666 donors were used in a later genetic analysis, which treated that subset as a discovery cohort. Typing coverage differed by locus: A, B, C, DRB1 and DQB1 were typed in about 620-630 donors, DQA1 in about 500, DPA1 in approximately 600, and DPB1 in 472. Every discovery cohort repertoire had been produced on one sequencing platform.

Points on this clone: This receptor's antigen is unknown.

The method behind the library was the immunoSEQ multiplex PCR assay. For the multiplex PCR, a mixture combining 60 forward primers for TCR Vbeta segments and 13 reverse primers for TCR Jbeta segments was used. The CDR3 region of rearranged TCR beta genes was amplified from genomic DNA with a multiplex PCR assay. Amplified TCR beta libraries were sequenced as 87-base-pair reads on the Illumina HiSeq System. Processing in the source paper ran as follows. A later analysis counted about 80 million unique TCR beta chains across the 500 to 850 repertoires, and around 9.9 million of these chains were shared by at least two donors. A nearest-neighbor algorithm error-corrected the raw reads and collapsed the reads into unique sequences, merging closely related sequences to remove PCR and sequencing errors. CDR3 sequences were aligned to IMGT reference sequences to assign V, D and J gene segments. Each retained sequence needed at least a six-nucleotide match to both a V gene segment and a J gene segment. A rearrangement counted as productive if the CDR3 had no stop codons and remained in frame with V and J, and every other rearrangement counted as non-productive. Following IMGT convention, CDR3 was defined as the stretch from the second conserved V-encoded cysteine up to the conserved J-encoded phenylalanine. The earlier analysis of about 610 of the donors excluded any sequence lacking an unambiguous match to a single V gene segment. In an earlier analysis of roughly 600 of the donors, a V segment was called functional when productive rearrangements were above 56.7%, and segregating when the standard deviation between donors exceeded 5%. A statistical classification framework was built for diagnosing cytomegalovirus status from the catalog of TCR beta chain sequences. In a later analysis, V and J genes were assigned by comparing TCR nucleotide sequences against IMGT/GENE-DB human TR gene sequences. In a later analysis, CDR3 sequences and most-parsimonious VDJ recombination scenarios were assigned using the TCRdist pipeline. In a later analysis, every TCR beta chain was defined by the combination of its CDR3 amino acid sequence and its V-gene family, and reads without a unique V-gene family were dropped. A later analysis removed several hundred highly shared, low-generation-probability nucleotide sequences to deal with suspected cross-contamination and a sequencing artifact. For each public chain, a later analysis derived a clonal expansion index from normalized ranks of inferred template counts within each repertoire. Generation probabilities in a later analysis came from a VDJ recombination model fitted to out-of-frame rearrangements, and those results were checked against IGoR. Hypergeometric tests were used in a later analysis to score TCR-TCR, TCR-HLA and TCR-CMV co-occurrence, with a repertoire-size bias correction applied to the TCR pairs. A later analysis estimated false discovery rates by permuting HLA or CMV assignments 20 times. In a later analysis, co-occurring TCRs were grouped using DBSCAN, and TCRdist sequence similarity was added for clustering within HLA-allele-positive subsets. For co-occurrence clustering, repertoires with fewer than 30,000 or more than 120,000 public chains were excluded, along with roughly five repertoires with anomalous nucleotide sharing. The clones in this table, taken by TCRdb from immuneACCESS, are in-frame only. Not every clone is retained; where verified, under half of the shortfall comes from an unresolved V gene, and the cause of the rest is unknown. The V and J calls and the clone size are those of that table, but D and trimming were determined from the DNA. The sample's records list about 48,000 clones. The ten largest clonotypes hold more than 0.9% of the sample.

Summary of the overall study and its limitations: Strong co-occurrence of HLA alleles, especially DR and DQ, made assigning TCR associations to individual alleles difficult. In a later analysis, TCR association rates were found to vary across HLA loci, with the most associated TCRs seen for DRB1 alleles and the fewest for HLA-C alleles. Linkage disequilibrium might explain the correlated functional status among segregating V segments, but an unknown experimental factor could not be excluded. A later genetic analysis associated a missense DCLRE1C variant with V-gene and J-gene trimming of TCR beta chains, and an independent cohort replicated the association. CMV serostatus was the only immune exposure information available for the cohort. In vitro tests confirmed that a few of the cytomegalovirus-associated TCR beta chains recognize cytomegalovirus antigens. Cytomegalovirus status was reported to be diagnosed by the classifier with high specificity and sensitivity in both the original and validation cohorts. Several of the top co-occurrence clusters appeared to be linked to parvovirus B19, influenza, CMV and Epstein-Barr virus, according to a later analysis. Only TCR beta chains were sequenced in this cohort, and the absence of alpha or paired-chain data limited detectable features. A later analysis found that HLA-associated TCR beta chains were more clonally expanded and had lower generation probabilities than equally common non-associated chains. Most CMV-associated TCR beta chains appeared to be HLA-restricted in a later analysis, and the HLA associations seemed to be driven largely by CMV exposure. Compared with the roughly 670-donor mean, donors in an Asian-associated ancestry cluster had fewer N-insertions in productive TCRs, according to a later genetic analysis. The authors suggested that the approach could potentially be generalized to other disease states and immunological phenotypes. The study listed 150 to 200 TCR beta chains as associated with cytomegalovirus. A further reported finding was that TCR beta sequences accurately predicted the HLA-A and HLA-B alleles for most subjects in the first cohort. The presence/absence analyses assumed that sequencing depth was roughly uniform across donors, and that assumption may not be true. Most TCR sequences were seen in very few donors, while some public TCRs were found in many individuals. A cluster of highly shared sequence variants was judged likely to be a technical artifact of the sequencing pipeline. An earlier analysis of approximately 570 of the donors showed that most TCR beta V segments appeared in productive rearrangements either about 90% or about 30% of the time, which broadly matched IMGT annotations. In a later analysis, some 17,000 TCR beta sequences were associated with specific HLA alleles at a false discovery rate of 0.05. Because HLA typing was missing for some donors at each locus, association tests included only the typed subset. The earlier analysis of approximately 590 of the donors excluded about 16 rarely observed V segments, including chromosome 9 orphons, because counts were too low.

The cohort was made up of roughly 670 healthy bone marrow donors. All cohort members were sampled while nominally healthy, although unrecorded immune exposures were likely present. The donor tested CMV seronegative, placing the donor among the 350 to 400 seronegative members of the cohort. A peripheral blood sample was provided by each donor, and peripheral blood mononuclear cells were used for TCR beta sequencing. Genomic DNA extraction from the blood cell samples was performed with the Qiagen DNeasy Blood Extraction Kit. The sequenced sample was PBMCs. This sequence was found in a woman in her 40s in good health and CMV-seronegative.

CDR3 region: CASSLVYTGVNYEQYF. The bases read TGTGCCAGCAGCTTAGTTTACACAGGGGTTAACTACGAGCAGTACTTC. The sequence is built from TRBV7-2 and TRBJ2-7, with TRBD1 identical over 7 junction bases. The CDR3, cysteine through phenylalanine, is 16 amino acids long. CDR3 DNA is the only sequence kept; it has 48 bases, read in frame from the first base. The germline V gene supplies CDR1 SGHTA and CDR2 FQGNSA. V is cut back by 1 base and J by 3 bases, with 9 bases in the junction unmatched.